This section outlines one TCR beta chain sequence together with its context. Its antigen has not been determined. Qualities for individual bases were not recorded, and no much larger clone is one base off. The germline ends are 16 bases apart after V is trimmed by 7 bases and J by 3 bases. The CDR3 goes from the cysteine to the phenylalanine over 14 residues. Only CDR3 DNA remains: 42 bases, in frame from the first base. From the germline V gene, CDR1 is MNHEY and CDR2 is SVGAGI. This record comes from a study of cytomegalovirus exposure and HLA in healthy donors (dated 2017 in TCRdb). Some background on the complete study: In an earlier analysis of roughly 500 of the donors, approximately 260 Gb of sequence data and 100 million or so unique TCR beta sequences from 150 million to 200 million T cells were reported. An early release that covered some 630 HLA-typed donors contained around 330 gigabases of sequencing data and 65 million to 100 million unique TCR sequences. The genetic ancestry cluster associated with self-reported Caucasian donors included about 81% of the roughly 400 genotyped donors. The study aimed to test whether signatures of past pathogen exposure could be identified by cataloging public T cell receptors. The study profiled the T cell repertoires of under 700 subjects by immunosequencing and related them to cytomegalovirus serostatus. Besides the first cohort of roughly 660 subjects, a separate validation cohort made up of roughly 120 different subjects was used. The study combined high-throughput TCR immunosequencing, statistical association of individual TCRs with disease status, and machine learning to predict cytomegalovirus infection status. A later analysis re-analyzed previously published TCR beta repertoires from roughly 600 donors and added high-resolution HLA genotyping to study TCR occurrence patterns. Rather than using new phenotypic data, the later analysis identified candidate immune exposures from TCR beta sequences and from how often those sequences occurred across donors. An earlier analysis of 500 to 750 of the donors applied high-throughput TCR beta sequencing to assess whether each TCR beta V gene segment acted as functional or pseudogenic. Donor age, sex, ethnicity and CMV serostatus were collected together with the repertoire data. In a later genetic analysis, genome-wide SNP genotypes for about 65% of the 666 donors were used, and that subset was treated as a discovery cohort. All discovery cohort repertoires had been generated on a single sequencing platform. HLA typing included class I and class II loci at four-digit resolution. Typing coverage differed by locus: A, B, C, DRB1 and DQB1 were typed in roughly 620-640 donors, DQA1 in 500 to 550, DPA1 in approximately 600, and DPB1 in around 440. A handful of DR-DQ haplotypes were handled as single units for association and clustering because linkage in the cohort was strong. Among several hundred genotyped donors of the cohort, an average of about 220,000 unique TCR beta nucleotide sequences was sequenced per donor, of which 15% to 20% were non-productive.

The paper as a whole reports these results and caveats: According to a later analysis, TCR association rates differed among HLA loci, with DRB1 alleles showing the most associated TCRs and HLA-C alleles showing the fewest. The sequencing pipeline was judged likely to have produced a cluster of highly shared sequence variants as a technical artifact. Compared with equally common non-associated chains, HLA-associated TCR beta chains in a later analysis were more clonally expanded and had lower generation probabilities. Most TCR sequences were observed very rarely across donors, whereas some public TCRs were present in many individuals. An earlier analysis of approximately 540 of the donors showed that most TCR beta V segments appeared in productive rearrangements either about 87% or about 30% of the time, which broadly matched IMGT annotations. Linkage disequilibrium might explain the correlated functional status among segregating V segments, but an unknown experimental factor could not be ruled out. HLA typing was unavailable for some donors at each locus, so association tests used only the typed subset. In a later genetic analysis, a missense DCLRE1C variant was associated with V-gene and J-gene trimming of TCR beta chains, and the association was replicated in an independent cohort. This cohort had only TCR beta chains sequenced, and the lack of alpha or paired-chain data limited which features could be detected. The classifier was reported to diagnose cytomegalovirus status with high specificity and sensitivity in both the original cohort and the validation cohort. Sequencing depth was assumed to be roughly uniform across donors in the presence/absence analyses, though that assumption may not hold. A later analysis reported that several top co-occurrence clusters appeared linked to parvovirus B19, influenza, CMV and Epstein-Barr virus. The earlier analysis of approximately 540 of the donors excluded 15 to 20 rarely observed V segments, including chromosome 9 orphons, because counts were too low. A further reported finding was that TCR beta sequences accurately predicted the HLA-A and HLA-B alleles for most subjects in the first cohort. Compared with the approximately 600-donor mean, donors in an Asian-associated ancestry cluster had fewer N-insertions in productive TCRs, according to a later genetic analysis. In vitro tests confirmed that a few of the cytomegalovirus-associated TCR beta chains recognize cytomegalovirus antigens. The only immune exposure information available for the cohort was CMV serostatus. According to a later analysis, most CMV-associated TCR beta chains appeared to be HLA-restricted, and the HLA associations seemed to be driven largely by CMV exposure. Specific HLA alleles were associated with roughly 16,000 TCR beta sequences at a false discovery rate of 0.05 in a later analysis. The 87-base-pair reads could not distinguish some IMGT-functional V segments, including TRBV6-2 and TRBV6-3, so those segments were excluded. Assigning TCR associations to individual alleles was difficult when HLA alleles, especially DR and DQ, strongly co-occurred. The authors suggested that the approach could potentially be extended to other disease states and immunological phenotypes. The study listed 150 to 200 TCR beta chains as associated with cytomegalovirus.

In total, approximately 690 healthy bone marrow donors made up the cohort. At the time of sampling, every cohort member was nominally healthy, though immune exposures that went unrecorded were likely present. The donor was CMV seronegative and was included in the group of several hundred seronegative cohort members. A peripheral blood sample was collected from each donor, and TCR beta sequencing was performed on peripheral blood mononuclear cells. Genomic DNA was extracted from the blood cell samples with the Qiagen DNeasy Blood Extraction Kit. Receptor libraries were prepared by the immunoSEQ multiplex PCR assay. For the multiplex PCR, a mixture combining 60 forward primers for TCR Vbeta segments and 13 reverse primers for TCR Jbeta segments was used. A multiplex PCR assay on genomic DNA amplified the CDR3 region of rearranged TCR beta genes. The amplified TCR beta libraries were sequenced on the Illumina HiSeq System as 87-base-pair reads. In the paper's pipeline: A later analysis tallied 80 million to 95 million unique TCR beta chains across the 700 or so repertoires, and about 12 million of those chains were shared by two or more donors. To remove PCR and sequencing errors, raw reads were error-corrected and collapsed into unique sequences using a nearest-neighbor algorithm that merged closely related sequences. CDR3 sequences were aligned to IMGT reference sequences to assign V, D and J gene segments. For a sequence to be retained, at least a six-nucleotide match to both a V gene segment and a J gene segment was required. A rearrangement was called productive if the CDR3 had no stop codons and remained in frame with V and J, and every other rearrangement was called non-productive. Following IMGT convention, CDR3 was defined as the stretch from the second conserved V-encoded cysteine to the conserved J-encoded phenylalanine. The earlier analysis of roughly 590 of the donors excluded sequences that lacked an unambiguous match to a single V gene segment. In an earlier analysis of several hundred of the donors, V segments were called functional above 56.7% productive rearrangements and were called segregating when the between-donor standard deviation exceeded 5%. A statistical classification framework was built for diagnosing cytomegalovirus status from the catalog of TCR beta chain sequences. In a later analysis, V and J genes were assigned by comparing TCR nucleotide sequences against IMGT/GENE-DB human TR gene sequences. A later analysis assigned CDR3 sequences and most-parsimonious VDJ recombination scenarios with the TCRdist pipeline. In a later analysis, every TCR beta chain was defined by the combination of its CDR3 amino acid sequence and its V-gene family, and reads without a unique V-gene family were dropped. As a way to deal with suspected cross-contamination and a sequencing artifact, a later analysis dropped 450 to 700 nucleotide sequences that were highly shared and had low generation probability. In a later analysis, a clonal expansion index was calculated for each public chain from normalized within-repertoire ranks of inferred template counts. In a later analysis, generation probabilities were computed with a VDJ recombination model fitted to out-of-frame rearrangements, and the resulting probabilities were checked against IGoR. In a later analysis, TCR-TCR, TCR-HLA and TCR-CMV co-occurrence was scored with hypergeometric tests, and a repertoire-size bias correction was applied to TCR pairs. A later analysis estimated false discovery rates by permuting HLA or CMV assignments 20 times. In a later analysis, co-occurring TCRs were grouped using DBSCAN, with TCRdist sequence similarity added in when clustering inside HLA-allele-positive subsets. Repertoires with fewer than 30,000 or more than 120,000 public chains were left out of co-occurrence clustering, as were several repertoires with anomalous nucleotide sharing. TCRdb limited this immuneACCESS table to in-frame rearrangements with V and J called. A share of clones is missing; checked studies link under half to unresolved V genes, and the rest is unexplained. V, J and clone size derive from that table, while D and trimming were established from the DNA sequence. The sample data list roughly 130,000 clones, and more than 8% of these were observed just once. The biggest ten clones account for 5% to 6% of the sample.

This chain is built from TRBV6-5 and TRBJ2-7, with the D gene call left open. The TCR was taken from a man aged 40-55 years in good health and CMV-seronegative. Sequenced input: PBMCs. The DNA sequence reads TGTGCCAGCATTTTAGACCGACGACTCTACGAGCAGTACTTC. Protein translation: CASILDRRLYEQYF.